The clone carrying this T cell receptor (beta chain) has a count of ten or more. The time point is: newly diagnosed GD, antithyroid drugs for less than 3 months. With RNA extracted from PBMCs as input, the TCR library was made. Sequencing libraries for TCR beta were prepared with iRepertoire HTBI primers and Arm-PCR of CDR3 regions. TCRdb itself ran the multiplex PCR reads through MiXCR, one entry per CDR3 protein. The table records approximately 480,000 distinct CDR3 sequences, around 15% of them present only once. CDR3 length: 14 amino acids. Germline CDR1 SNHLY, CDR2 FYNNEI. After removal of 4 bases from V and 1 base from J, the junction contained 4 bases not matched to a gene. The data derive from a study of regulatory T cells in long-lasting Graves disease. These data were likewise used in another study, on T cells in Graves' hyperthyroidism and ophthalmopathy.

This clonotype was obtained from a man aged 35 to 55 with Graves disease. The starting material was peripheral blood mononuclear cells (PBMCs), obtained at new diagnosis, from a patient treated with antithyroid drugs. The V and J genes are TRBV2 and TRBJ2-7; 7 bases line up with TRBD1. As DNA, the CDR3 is TGTGCCAGCAGTGGACAGGGAAGATCCTACGAGCAGTACTTC. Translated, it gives CASSGQGRSYEQYF.